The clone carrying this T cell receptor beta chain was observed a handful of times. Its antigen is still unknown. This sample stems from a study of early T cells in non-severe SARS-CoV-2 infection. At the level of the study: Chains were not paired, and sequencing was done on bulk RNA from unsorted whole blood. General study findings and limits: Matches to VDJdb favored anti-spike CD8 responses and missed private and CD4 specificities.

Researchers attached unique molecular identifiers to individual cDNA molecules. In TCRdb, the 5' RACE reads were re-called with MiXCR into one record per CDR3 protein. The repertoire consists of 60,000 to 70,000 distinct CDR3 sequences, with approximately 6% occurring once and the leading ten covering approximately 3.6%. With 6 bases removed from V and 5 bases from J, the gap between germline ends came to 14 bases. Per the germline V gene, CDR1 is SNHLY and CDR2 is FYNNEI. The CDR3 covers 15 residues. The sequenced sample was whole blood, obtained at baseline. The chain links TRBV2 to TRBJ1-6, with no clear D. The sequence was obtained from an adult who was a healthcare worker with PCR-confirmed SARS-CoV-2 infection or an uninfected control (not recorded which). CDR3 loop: CASSLRWQNNSPLHF. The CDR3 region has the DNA TGTGCCAGCAGCCTAAGGTGGCAAAATAATTCACCCCTCCACTTT.